The T cell receptor (beta chain) described here comes from a study of blood T cell repertoires in COVID-19. Whole-study context: PBMCs, B-cell-depleted T cells, or T cells provided the cDNA or gDNA that made up the material.

TCRdb keeps only in-frame clones here, not all; method: immunoSEQ multiplex PCR. The table shows about 250,000 clones, with about nine tenths occurring only once. There are 16 residues in the CDR3. Trimming removed 1 base from V and 1 base from J, with 13 bases in between. The germline CDR1 and CDR2 sequences are LNHNV and YYDKDF (reference sequence). Sequencing was performed on PBMCs or T cells enriched from blood (not recorded which). The chain joins TRBV15 to TRBJ1-2; D may be TRBD1 (6 bases). This TCR derives from a young man who had recovered from COVID-19. The CDR3 loop reads CATSRGLEGHNYGYTF. The CDR3 nucleotides read TGTGCCACCAGCAGAGGCCTCGAGGGACATAACTATGGCTACACCTTC. Using reference TRBV15 and TRBJ1-2 for the parts outside the CDR3, the full variable domain is DAMVIQNPRYQVTQFGKPVTLSCSQTLNHNVMYWYQQKSSQAPKLLFHYYDKDFNNEADTPDNFQSRRPNTSFCFLDIRSPGLGDTAMYLCATSRGLEGHNYGYTFGSGTRLTVV.